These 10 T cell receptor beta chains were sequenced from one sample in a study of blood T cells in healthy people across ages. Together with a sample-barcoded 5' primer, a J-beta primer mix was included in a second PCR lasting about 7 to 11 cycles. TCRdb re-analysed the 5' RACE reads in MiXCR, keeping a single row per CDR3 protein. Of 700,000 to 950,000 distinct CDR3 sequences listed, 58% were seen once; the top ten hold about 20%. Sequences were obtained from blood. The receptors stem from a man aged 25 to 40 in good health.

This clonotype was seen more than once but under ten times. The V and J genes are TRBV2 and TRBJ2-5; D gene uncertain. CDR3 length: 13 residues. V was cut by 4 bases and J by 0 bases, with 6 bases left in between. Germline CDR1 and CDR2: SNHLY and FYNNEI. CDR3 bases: TGTGCCAGCAGTGGCGGCTACCAAGAGACCCAGTACTTC. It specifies CASSGGYQETQYF.

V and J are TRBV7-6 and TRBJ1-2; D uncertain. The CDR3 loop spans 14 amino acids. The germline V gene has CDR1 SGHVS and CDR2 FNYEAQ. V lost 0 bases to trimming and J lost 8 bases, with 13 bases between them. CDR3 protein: CASSLAPIGGGYTF. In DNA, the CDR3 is TGTGCCAGCAGCTTAGCCCCCATAGGTGGAGGCTACACCTTC.

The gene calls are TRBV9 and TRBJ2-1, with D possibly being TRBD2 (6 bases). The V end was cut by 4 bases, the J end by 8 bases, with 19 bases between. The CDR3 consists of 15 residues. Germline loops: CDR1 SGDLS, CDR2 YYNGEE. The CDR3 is CASSTHPGPGDEQFF. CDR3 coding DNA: TGTGCCAGCAGCACCCATCCGGGGCCGGGGGATGAGCAGTTCTTC.

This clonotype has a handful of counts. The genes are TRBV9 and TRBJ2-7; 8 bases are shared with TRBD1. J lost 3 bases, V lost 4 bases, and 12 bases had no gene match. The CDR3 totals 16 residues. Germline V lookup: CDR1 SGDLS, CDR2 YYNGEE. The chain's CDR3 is CASSPGTGPAIYEQYF. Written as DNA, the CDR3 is TGTGCCAGCAGCCCAGGGACAGGCCCAGCAATCTACGAGCAGTACTTC. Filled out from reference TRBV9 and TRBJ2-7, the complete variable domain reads DSGVTQTPKHLITATGQRVTLRCSPRSGDLSVYWYQQSLDQGLQFLIQYYNGEERAKGNILERFSAQQFPDLHSELNLSSLELGDSALYFCASSPGTGPAIYEQYFGPGTRLTVT.

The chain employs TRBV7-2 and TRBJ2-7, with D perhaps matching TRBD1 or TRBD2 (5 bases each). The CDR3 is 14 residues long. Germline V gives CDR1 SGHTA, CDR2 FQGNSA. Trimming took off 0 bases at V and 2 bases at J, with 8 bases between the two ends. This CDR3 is CASSLAGEPYEQYF. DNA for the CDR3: TGTGCCAGCAGCTTAGCGGGGGAACCCTACGAGCAGTACTTC.

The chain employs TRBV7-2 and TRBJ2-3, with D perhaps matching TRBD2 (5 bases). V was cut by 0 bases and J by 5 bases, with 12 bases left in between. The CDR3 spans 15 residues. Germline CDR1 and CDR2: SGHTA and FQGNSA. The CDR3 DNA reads TGTGCCAGCAGCTTAGCGACTATTGGCTTAGATACGCAGTATTTT. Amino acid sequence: CASSLATIGLDTQYF.

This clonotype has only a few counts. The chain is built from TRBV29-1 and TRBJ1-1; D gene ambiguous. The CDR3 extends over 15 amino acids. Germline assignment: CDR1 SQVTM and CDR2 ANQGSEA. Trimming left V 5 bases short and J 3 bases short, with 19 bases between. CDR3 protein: CSVCGTRALYTEAFF. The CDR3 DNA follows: TGCAGCGTTTGCGGTACTCGCGCCTTGTACACTGAAGCTTTCTTT.

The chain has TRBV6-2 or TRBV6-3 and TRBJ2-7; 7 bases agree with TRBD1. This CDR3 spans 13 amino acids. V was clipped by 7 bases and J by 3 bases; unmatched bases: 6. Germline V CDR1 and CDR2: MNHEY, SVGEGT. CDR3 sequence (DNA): TGTGCCAGCACTAGACAGGGATTCTACGAGCAGTACTTC. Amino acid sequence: CASTRQGFYEQYF.

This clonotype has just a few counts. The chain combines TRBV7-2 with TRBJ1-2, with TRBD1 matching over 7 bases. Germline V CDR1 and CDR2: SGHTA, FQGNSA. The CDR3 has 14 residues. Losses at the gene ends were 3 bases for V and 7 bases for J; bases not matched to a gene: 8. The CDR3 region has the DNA TGTGCCAGCAGCTTGGGACAGTATGGAAGTGGCTACACCTTC. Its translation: CASSLGQYGSGYTF.

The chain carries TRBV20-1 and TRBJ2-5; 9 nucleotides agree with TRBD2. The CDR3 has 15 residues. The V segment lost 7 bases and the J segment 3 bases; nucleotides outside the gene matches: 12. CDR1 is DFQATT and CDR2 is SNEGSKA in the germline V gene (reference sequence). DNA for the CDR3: TGCAGTGTTTTCCCAAGCGGGGGGATAAAAGAGACCCAGTACTTC. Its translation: CSVFPSGGIKETQYF.